Shown below are 16 T cell receptor beta chains from a single sample sequenced in a study of human T cells and chemical hapten exposure. TCRdb called the RACE reads again in MiXCR, with one record for every CDR3 protein. The sample holds some 110,000 distinct CDR3 sequences; less than 40% are singletons and the top ten take around 2.8%. Stated time point: patch test 3, about 24 weeks after DPC sensitization. Treatment of the sample: therapeutic diphenylcyclopropenone sensitization with weekly scalp DPC. The sample in question was whole blood, obtained in connection with sensitization to the hapten diphenylcyclopropenone (DPC). These receptors were taken from a man aged 35 to 55 with alopecia areata. Some clones in this sample may be carry-over from other donors' samples.

The CDR3 loop reads CASSSTTSGRAETQYF. The CDR3 nucleotides read TGTGCCAGCAGCTCTACGACTAGCGGGAGGGCTGAGACCCAGTACTTC. This chain uses TRBV6-2 or TRBV6-3 with TRBJ2-5; 14 bases line up with TRBD2. V shed 6 bases, J shed 5 bases, and the junction held 8 bases outside the gene matches. The germline gives CDR1 MNHEY, CDR2 SVGEGT. This CDR3 contains 16 residues.

V usage is TRBV14 and J usage is TRBJ2-3; 9 positions match TRBD2. Looked up from germline, CDR1 is SGHDN and CDR2 is FVKESK. After removal of 2 bases from V and 5 bases from J, the junction contained 14 bases not matched to a gene. This CDR3 has 18 amino acids. The DNA of the CDR3 is TGTGCCAGCAGCCAAAGGAGAGGGATAGCGGGAGTAGGAGATACGCAGTATTTT. Its translation is CASSQRRGIAGVGDTQYF.

The chain joins TRBV4-3 to TRBJ1-1; unclear D gene. V lost 1 base, J lost 3 bases, and 9 bases lay in between. The CDR3 runs to 14 residues. In germline, CDR1 is LGHNA, CDR2 YSLEER. CDR3 coding DNA: TGCGCCAGCAGCCAAGTTTGGCAGTACACTGAAGCTTTCTTT. This translates into CASSQVWQYTEAFF.

V usage is TRBV6-1 and J usage is TRBJ2-3; 8 nucleotides agree with TRBD1. The CDR3 loop spans 17 amino acids. Unmatched junction bases numbered 9, after V lost 0 bases and J lost 4 bases. Germline V CDR1 and CDR2: MNHNS, SASEGT. CDR3 amino acids: CASSEAPGPGGPDTQYF. Here the CDR3 DNA reads TGTGCCAGCAGTGAAGCGCCAGGGCCAGGGGGCCCAGATACGCAGTATTTT.

The J gene is TRBJ1-1, the V gene TRBV5-6; D is ambiguous. The germline V gene encodes CDR1 SGHDT and CDR2 YYEEEE. This CDR3 region has 16 residues. The V end was cut by 0 bases, the J end by 1 base, with 13 bases between. CDR3 sequence: CASSLGVGQPNTEAFF. The CDR3, as DNA: TGTGCCAGCAGCTTGGGGGTAGGGCAGCCGAACACTGAAGCTTTCTTT. The whole variable domain, remainder taken from reference TRBV5-6 and TRBJ1-1, is DAGVTQSPTHLIKTRGQQVTLRCSPKSGHDTVSWYQQALGQGPQFIFQYYEEEERQRGNFPDRFSGHQFPNYSSELNVNALLLGDSALYLCASSLGVGQPNTEAFFGQGTRLTVV.

This clonotype came up many times. The chain joins TRBV2 to TRBJ1-2, with 8 bases matching TRBD1. The V gene's germline CDR1 is SNHLY and CDR2 FYNNEI. This CDR3 comprises 15 residues. J lost 1 base, V lost 4 bases, and 5 bases had no gene match. CDR3 loop: CASSADRGVNYGYTF. The CDR3 coding sequence is TGTGCCAGCAGTGCAGACAGGGGAGTTAACTATGGCTACACCTTC.

This clonotype appeared a few times. The chain is built from TRBV5-1 and TRBJ2-5; TRBD2 is a possible D gene (7 bases). The CDR3 runs 16 residues. CDR1 is SGHRS, CDR2 YFSETQ, per germline. V was clipped by 4 bases and J by 2 bases, with 18 bases between them. The CDR3 reads CASSPHGGLTQETQYF. The CDR3 DNA follows: TGCGCCAGCAGCCCGCACGGGGGGCTGACGCAAGAGACCCAGTACTTC. The full variable domain, in which reference TRBV5-1 and TRBJ2-5 provide the parts outside the CDR3, is KAGVTQTPRYLIKTRGQQVTLSCSPISGHRSVSWYQQTPGQGLQFLFEYFSETQRNKGNFPGRFSGRQFSNSRSEMNVSTLELGDSALYLCASSPHGGLTQETQYFGPGTRLLVL.

The V gene is TRBV29-1, the J gene TRBJ2-1; D is unclear. This CDR3 comprises 16 residues. Germline CDR1 reads SQVTM; CDR2 reads ANQGSEA. Trimming left V 6 bases short and J 0 bases short, with 18 bases between. DNA for the CDR3: TGCAGCGTACCCAACGACGGTTTTTCCTCCTACAATGAGCAGTTCTTC. This translates into CSVPNDGFSSYNEQFF.

The V call is TRBV28, the J call TRBJ1-1; possible D gene TRBD1, 6 bases. The CDR3 extends over 17 amino acids. In germline, CDR1 is MDHEN, CDR2 SYDVKM. Trimming removed 3 bases from V and 8 bases from J, with 25 bases in between. CDR3 in amino acids: CASSFSPADSSPPEAFF. The CDR3 nucleotides read TGTGCCAGCAGTTTTTCCCCCGCGGACAGTTCTCCACCCGAAGCTTTCTTT.

This clonotype was counted between two and nine times. V usage is TRBV3-2 and J usage is TRBJ2-7; the table's D gene call, TRBD2, was not cross checked with the DNA. TRBV3-2 is recorded as a pseudogene. This CDR3 spans 14 amino acids. The CDR3, as DNA: TGTGCCAGCAGCCTTCGGACTAGCAACTACGAGCAGTACGTC. Translation: CASSLRTSNYEQYV.

V is TRBV28 and J is TRBJ2-1, with 15 bases fitting TRBD2. This CDR3 region has 18 residues. Germline V gives CDR1 MDHEN, CDR2 SYDVKM. V lost 6 bases, J lost 8 bases, and 14 bases stayed unmatched. The CDR3 bases are TGTGCCAGCAGCACCGGGACTAGCGGGAGGACCCTTGGGGATGAGCAGTTCTTC. Its translation: CASSTGTSGRTLGDEQFF.

The chain uses TRBV29-1 and TRBJ2-7; D may be TRBD2 (6 bases). Germline values: CDR1 SQVTM, CDR2 ANQGSEA. Deletions cut 3 bases from V and 10 bases from J, with 13 bases between. There are 11 residues in the CDR3. The CDR3 here is CSVDDMGGQYF. The CDR3 nucleotides are TGCAGCGTTGATGATATGGGAGGTCAGTACTTC.

V and J are TRBV7-9 and TRBJ2-2; D not resolved. V shed 5 bases and J shed 2 bases, with 9 bases lying between them. The germline CDR1 and CDR2 sequences are SEHNR and FQNEAQ (reference sequence). This CDR3 comprises 14 residues. The CDR3 here is CASSNIPNTGELFF. Written as DNA, the CDR3 is TGTGCCAGCAGCAATATCCCCAACACCGGGGAGCTGTTTTTT.

CDR3 residues: CASSLKQPSRTAQPYYGYTF. The CDR3 nucleotides read TGTGCCAGCAGTTTAAAGCAGCCATCCCGGACAGCGCAACCATACTATGGCTACACCTTC. This chain links TRBV27 with TRBJ1-2, with a weak D call TRBD1 (6 bases). V shed 2 bases and J shed 3 bases, with 28 bases lying between them. The CDR3 contains 20 residues. Germline V gives CDR1 MNHEY, CDR2 SMNVEV (reference sequence).

This clonotype was seen just once. The gene calls are TRBV28 and TRBJ2-7; 9 bases align to TRBD1. There are 18 residues in the CDR3. The V gene's germline CDR1 is MDHEN and CDR2 SYDVKM. Trimming cost V 2 bases and J 2 bases; bases outside gene matches: 13. CDR3 coding DNA: TGTGCCAGCAGTTTAGCCGAGGGGGGGGACAGGGCCCCCTACGAGCAGTACTTC. Its protein is CASSLAEGGDRAPYEQYF.

This clonotype appeared a few times. The J gene is TRBJ2-3, the V gene TRBV5-4; D is uncertain. CDR3 size: 15 residues. From germline, CDR1 is SGHNT and CDR2 YYREEE (reference sequence). V was trimmed by 6 bases and J by 5 bases, leaving 19 bases between them. The CDR3 nucleotides are TGTGCCAGCATCCCTCTGGCCGCGGATCTAGATACGCAGTATTTT. The encoded protein is CASIPLAADLDTQYF.